These 16 T cell receptor beta chains were sequenced from one sample in a study of T cell responses to AZD1222 COVID-19 vaccine listed by TCRdb under 2021. The label giving this sample's time point can be read as: about 28 days (+/-7) after the second vaccine dose. Library method: the immunoSEQ multiplex PCR assay. Entries here come from immuneACCESS through TCRdb and include only in-frame sequences with V and J called. Some clones fail to appear in such tables; in the studies checked, an unresolved V gene covers under half of the shortfall, and the cause of the remainder is unknown. The sample has 120,000 to 150,000 clones on record, 92% of them singletons. 3.5% to 4.5% of the sample goes to the ten largest clones. This specimen consisted of peripheral blood, obtained 28 days after the second AZD1222 dose. The receptors shown here come from an adult who received the AZD1222 COVID-19 vaccine.

V is TRBV6-2 or TRBV6-3 and J is TRBJ2-2; 9 nucleotides match TRBD1. The CDR3 spans 16 residues. The germline V gene has CDR1 MNHEY and CDR2 SVGEGT. V gave up 5 bases and J gave up 6 bases; unmatched junction bases: 10. The CDR3 loop reads CASSISGTGPPGELFF. The CDR3 DNA sequence: TGTGCCAGCAGTATATCCGGGACAGGGCCCCCCGGGGAGCTGTTTTTT.

This chain links TRBV20-1 with TRBJ2-1; 12 bases align to TRBD2. This CDR3 is 15 amino acids long. Germline CDR1 and CDR2: DFQATT and SNEGSKA (reference sequence). J was trimmed by 7 bases and V by 3 bases; bases with no gene match: 7. CDR3 DNA: TGCAGTGCTAGTCGACTAGCGGGGGATGGGAATGAGCAGTTCTTC. Its translation: CSASRLAGDGNEQFF.

This chain joins TRBV4-2 and TRBJ1-5, with D perhaps matching TRBD1 (6 bases). V was pared by 1 base and J by 4 bases, with 11 bases between. CDR1 is LGHNA, CDR2 YNFKEQ, per germline. This CDR3 comprises 15 residues. The CDR3 nucleotides are TGTGCCAGCAGCCAAGGGGGAGGGGGAAATCAGCCCCAGCATTTT. Amino acids: CASSQGGGGNQPQHF.

The chain is built from TRBV4-3 and TRBJ2-5; possible D gene TRBD2, 5 bases. CDR3 size: 16 residues. Trimming left V 1 base short and J 3 bases short, with 15 bases between. CDR1 LGHNA and CDR2 YSLEER come from the germline V gene. CDR3 in DNA: TGCGCCAGCAGCCAAGGTCGCGTGACGGGAAAAGAGACCCAGTACTTC. It specifies CASSQGRVTGKETQYF.

The chain is built from TRBV9 and TRBJ1-2, with 8 bases that match TRBD1. J gave up 4 bases and V 4 bases, and 15 bases lay outside the gene matches. This CDR3 is 17 amino acids long. Per the germline V gene, CDR1 is SGDLS and CDR2 is YYNGEE. In DNA, the CDR3 is TGTGCCAGCAGCCCTCAAGGGACAGGCGTGTTGACCTATGGCTACACCTTC. Translating it yields CASSPQGTGVLTYGYTF.

The chain has TRBV5-1 and TRBJ1-4; possible D gene TRBD1, 5 bases. V was cut by 0 bases and J by 6 bases, with 15 bases left in between. Germline values: CDR1 SGHRS, CDR2 YFSETQ. This CDR3 comprises 16 residues. The CDR3 sequence is CASSLGQGGADEKLFF. CDR3 nucleotide sequence: TGCGCCAGCAGCTTGGGGCAGGGCGGTGCCGATGAAAAACTGTTTTTT.

The rearrangement links TRBV5-4 to TRBJ1-2; D ambiguous. Germline V gene lookup returns CDR1 SGHNT and CDR2 YYREEE (reference sequence). V was clipped by 0 bases and J by 10 bases, with 10 bases between them. CDR3 length: 12 residues. CDR3 DNA sequence: TGTGCCAGCAGCTTGGAGGGCAGCTCCTACACCTTC. It yields the protein CASSLEGSSYTF.

This chain connects TRBV28 to TRBJ2-1, with 12 bases identical to TRBD2. This CDR3 is built from 19 residues. Germline lookup yields CDR1 MDHEN and CDR2 SYDVKM. Losses at the gene ends were 3 bases for V and 4 bases for J; bases not matched to a gene: 13. The CDR3 DNA reads as TGTGCCAGCAGTTTCCCCAGGTCTAGCGGGAGGGCTGGATACAATGAGCAGTTCTTC. This sequence encodes CASSFPRSSGRAGYNEQFF.

J is TRBJ2-1 and V is TRBV28; the D call may be TRBD1 or TRBD2 (6 bases each). Germline CDR1 is MDHEN and CDR2 is SYDVKM. V was clipped by 6 bases and J by 6 bases, with 18 bases between them. The length of the CDR3 is 15 residues. CDR3 protein: CASSRLGAGRNEQFF. The CDR3 region has the DNA TGTGCCAGCAGCCGCCTGGGGGCGGGACGCAATGAGCAGTTCTTC.

The chain couples TRBV7-2 to TRBJ1-5; 7 bases line up with TRBD1. The germline V gene encodes CDR1 SGHTA and CDR2 FQGNSA. V shed 4 bases and J 6 bases; nucleotides not matched to a gene: 6. The CDR3 extends over 14 amino acids. CDR3 DNA sequence: TGTGCCAGCAGCTCTGACAGGGTCGGTCAGCCCCAGCATTTT. It translates to CASSSDRVGQPQHF.

The table lists this clone with a count of one. The DNA for the CDR3 is TGTGCCAGAAGCAAGACTGCCAATGGCTACACCTTC. This codes for CARSKTANGYTF. This chain connects TRBV5-3 to TRBJ1-2, with D unclear. TRBV5-3 is labeled an ORF, and its function is uncertain. The CDR3 loop spans 12 amino acids. V lost 4 bases to trimming and J lost 6 bases, with 10 bases between them.

The chain combines TRBV5-5 with TRBJ2-7, with TRBD1 identical over 12 bases. The V gene's germline CDR1 is SGHKS and CDR2 YYEKEE (reference sequence). V lost 4 bases, J lost 7 bases, and 6 bases stayed unmatched. This CDR3 is 14 amino acids long. The CDR3: CASSAGQGAGEQYF. The CDR3 DNA reads as TGTGCCAGCAGCGCGGGACAGGGGGCGGGGGAGCAGTACTTC.

Remarks on this clone: The identical CDR3 is also encoded by other nucleotide sequences in the sample. The chain is built from TRBV6-1 and TRBJ2-7; maybe TRBD1 (6 bases). The V and J ends lost 0 bases and 3 bases respectively, with 18 bases between them. The CDR3 runs 17 residues. Germline V gives CDR1 MNHNS, CDR2 SASEGT. The CDR3 DNA sequence: TGTGCCAGCAGTGAAGCAGGGGGACACGGACTCCTCTACGAGCAGTACTTC. It specifies CASSEAGGHGLLYEQYF.

The V and J genes are TRBV6-4 and TRBJ1-6; a weak D match, TRBD1 (6 bases). The germline CDR1 and CDR2 sequences are MRHNA and SNTAGT. Trimming cost V 4 bases and J 0 bases, with 7 bases left between them. This CDR3 region has 15 residues. The CDR3 here is CASSAGASYNSPLHF. The CDR3 DNA follows: TGTGCCAGCAGTGCAGGGGCCTCCTATAATTCACCCCTCCACTTT.

The chain employs TRBV19 and TRBJ2-1, with 9 bases matching TRBD1. The CDR3 is 15 residues long. CDR1 LNHDA and CDR2 SQIVND come from the germline V gene (reference sequence). V lost 3 bases and J lost 10; bases outside the gene matches: 10. This CDR3 is CASSIGTGFGGEQFF. The CDR3 DNA follows: TGTGCCAGTAGTATTGGGACAGGGTTTGGAGGGGAGCAGTTCTTC.

V is TRBV5-6 and J is TRBJ2-7; TRBD1 agrees at 7 bases. With V trimmed by 1 base and J by 0 bases, 4 bases remained unmatched. The CDR3 is 15 residues long. Germline V lookup: CDR1 SGHDT, CDR2 YYEEEE. DNA of the CDR3: TGTGCCAGCAGCTTGTCCTGGGACAGCTCCTACGAGCAGTACTTC. This codes for CASSLSWDSSYEQYF. The complete variable domain, with remaining parts taken from reference TRBV5-6 and TRBJ2-7, reads DAGVTQSPTHLIKTRGQQVTLRCSPKSGHDTVSWYQQALGQGPQFIFQYYEEEERQRGNFPDRFSGHQFPNYSSELNVNALLLGDSALYLCASSLSWDSSYEQYFGPGTRLTVT.